These 16 T cell receptor beta chains share one sample of origin, sequenced in a study of T cell changes during pregnancy in multiple sclerosis. Clones were read by immunoSEQ multiplex PCR, and TCRdb kept only the in-frame ones, dropping some. The table includes 34,000 or so clones, roughly 88% detected once. The starting material was CD8+ T cells from peripheral blood mononuclear cells, obtained after pregnancy. The receptors originated from a female donor with multiple sclerosis, enrolled in a pregnancy study.

This clone was found once. The genes are TRBV12-5 and TRBJ2-7; D is perhaps TRBD2 (5 bases). The germline V gene encodes CDR1 LGHNT and CDR2 FRNRAP. The CDR3 loop spans 17 amino acids. Trimming shortened V by 3 bases and J by 0 bases, and 18 bases separated the two germline ends. This CDR3 is CASGFSLAGRSSYEQYF. DNA of the CDR3: TGTGCTAGTGGTTTTTCCCTTGCGGGCCGGAGCTCCTACGAGCAGTACTTC.

This clone was counted between two and nine times. This CDR3 reads CASRSGTGADTQYF. CDR3 DNA: TGTGCCAGCAGGTCCGGGACAGGGGCCGATACGCAGTATTTT. J is TRBJ2-3 and V is TRBV5-6, with TRBD1 identical over 10 bases. V shed 5 bases, J shed 6 bases, and the junction held 6 bases outside the gene matches. CDR3 length: 14 amino acids. Per the germline V gene, CDR1 is SGHDT and CDR2 is YYEEEE.

This chain links TRBV19 with TRBJ1-1; D gene ambiguous. Germline V gene lookup returns CDR1 LNHDA and CDR2 SQIVND (reference sequence). Trimming pared 3 bases from V and 2 bases from J, leaving 16 bases between. The CDR3 consists of 16 residues. The CDR3: CASSIFRNSINTEAFF. The CDR3 nucleotides are TGTGCCAGTAGTATTTTTCGTAACAGTATTAACACTGAAGCTTTCTTT. The complete variable domain, with remaining parts taken from reference TRBV19 and TRBJ1-1, reads DGGITQSPKYLFRKEGQNVTLSCEQNLNHDAMYWYRQDPGQGLRLIYYSQIVNDFQKGDIAEGYSVSREKKESFPLTVTSAQKNPTAFYLCASSIFRNSINTEAFFGQGTRLTVV.

The chain is built from TRBV6-4 and TRBJ2-2; possibly TRBD1 for D (5 bases). Trimming shortened V by 2 bases and J by 3 bases, and 10 bases separated the two germline ends. The germline V gene encodes CDR1 MRHNA and CDR2 SNTAGT. The CDR3 covers 15 residues. For the CDR3, the DNA is TGTGCCAGCAGTGACAGGGGAAGAGACACCGGGGAGCTGTTTTTT. As protein: CASSDRGRDTGELFF.

This sequence joins TRBV12-5 and TRBJ2-1, with 7 positions matching TRBD1. V shed 1 base, J shed 0 bases, and the junction held 0 bases outside the gene matches. Looked up from germline, CDR1 is LGHNT and CDR2 is FRNRAP. This CDR3 contains 15 residues. This CDR3 is CASGLGQGSYNEQFF. The CDR3 DNA is TGTGCTAGTGGTTTGGGACAGGGCTCCTACAATGAGCAGTTCTTC.

This chain joins TRBV7-6 and TRBJ2-6; a possible D gene is TRBD2 (6 bases). Germline CDR1 is SGHVS and CDR2 is FNYEAQ. Trimming took 2 bases from V and 2 from J, leaving 13 bases between them. The CDR3 covers 17 residues. This chain's CDR3 is CASSLRGLFAGANVLTF. In DNA form, the CDR3 reads TGTGCCAGCAGCTTACGAGGACTATTTGCTGGGGCCAACGTCCTGACTTTC.

This chain connects TRBV5-5 to TRBJ1-5; 8 nucleotides align to TRBD1. The CDR3 sequence is 15 residues long. CDR1 is SGHKS and CDR2 is YYEKEE in the germline V gene (reference sequence). J lost 4 bases, V lost 4 bases, and 7 bases had no gene match. The CDR3 protein is CASSLGTGRNQPQHF. The CDR3 coding sequence is TGTGCCAGCAGCCTGGGGACAGGACGAAATCAGCCCCAGCATTTT.

This chain connects TRBV6-5 to TRBJ2-4; no clear D gene. Per germline, CDR1 MNHEY and CDR2 SVGAGI. V lost 5 bases, J lost 7 bases, and 15 bases lay in between. This CDR3 spans 14 amino acids. Written as DNA, the CDR3 is TGTGCCAGCAGTCCTGATCGTGTCGGGAACATTCAGTACTTC. This codes for CASSPDRVGNIQYF.

The V call is TRBV11-2, the J call TRBJ1-2, with a possible D match to TRBD1 (6 bases). V was shortened by 10 bases and J by 0 bases, with 18 bases between the two germline ends. The germline V gene has CDR1 SGHAT and CDR2 FQNNGV. This CDR3 spans 15 amino acids. CDR3 sequence reads: CAIPLRDKPNYGYTF. The CDR3 DNA is TGTGCCATTCCCCTTCGGGACAAACCTAACTATGGCTACACCTTC. Based on the CDR3 plus reference TRBV11-2 and TRBJ1-2, the full variable domain is EAGVAQSPRYKIIEKRQSVAFWCNPISGHATLYWYQQILGQGPKLLIQFQNNGVVDDSQLPKDRFSAERLKGVDSTLKIQPAKLEDSAVYLCAIPLRDKPNYGYTFGSGTRLTVV.

The genes are TRBV4-3 and TRBJ1-1; D gene unclear. Germline CDR1 is LGHNA and CDR2 is YSLEER. Trimming took 2 bases from V and 5 from J, leaving 12 bases between them. CDR3 length: 14 residues. CDR3 DNA: TGCGCCAGCAGCCAACCAGAAGGAGGAACTGAAGCTTTCTTT. As protein: CASSQPEGGTEAFF.

The chain combines TRBV6-1 with TRBJ2-5, with 8 bases matching TRBD2. This CDR3 contains 15 residues. CDR1 is MNHNS and CDR2 is SASEGT in the germline V gene. With V trimmed by 1 base and J by 6 bases, 7 bases remained unmatched. The CDR3, as DNA: TGTGCCAGCAGTGAAGTTACAGCGGGGGTGAAGACCCAGTACTTC. This codes for CASSEVTAGVKTQYF.

The gene calls are TRBV9 and TRBJ2-1; 9 bases match TRBD2. Germline loops: CDR1 SGDLS, CDR2 YYNGEE. The CDR3 extends over 16 amino acids. J was trimmed by 8 bases and V by 1 base; bases with no gene match: 10. The CDR3 sequence is CASSVYLAGGRDEQFF. Here the CDR3 DNA reads TGTGCCAGCAGCGTATATCTTGCGGGGGGGCGCGATGAGCAGTTCTTC.

This clone was picked up one time. This sequence joins TRBV21-1 and TRBJ1-5. TRBV21-1 is labeled a pseudogene. The length of the CDR3 is 12 residues. DNA of the CDR3: TGTGCCAGCACAAGGGAGGGGCAGCCCCAGCATTTT. This encodes CASTREGQPQHF.

J is TRBJ2-3 and V is TRBV4-3; D ambiguous. Per germline, CDR1 LGHNA and CDR2 YSLEER. Trimming left V 4 bases short and J 0 bases short, with 5 bases between. This CDR3 is 13 amino acids long. CDR3 sequence: CASSRRSTDTQYF. In nucleotides, the CDR3 is TGCGCCAGCAGCCGCCGGAGCACAGATACGCAGTATTTT.

This sequence joins TRBV23-1 and TRBJ2-7; tentatively, D is TRBD1 (6 bases). Being an ORF, TRBV23-1 has a function that is uncertain. This CDR3 is built from 16 residues. Trimming stripped 2 bases from V and 0 bases from J, with 14 bases between. The CDR3: CASSQTRDTCSYEQYF. CDR3 coding DNA: TGCGCCAGCAGTCAAACCCGGGACACCTGCTCCTACGAGCAGTACTTC.

This rearrangement joins TRBV5-4 to TRBJ1-1, with no clear D. CDR1 is SGHNT and CDR2 is YYREEE in the germline V gene (reference sequence). The CDR3 consists of 14 residues. V lost 3 bases to trimming and J lost 1 base, with 10 bases between them. CDR3 protein: CASSSDGGNTEAFF. CDR3 DNA: TGTGCCAGCAGCTCCGACGGCGGGAACACTGAAGCTTTCTTT.